The 6 T cell receptor beta chains below come from one sample, sequenced in a study of cytomegalovirus exposure and HLA in healthy donors. This PCR relied on a set of 60 Vbeta primers and 13 Jbeta primers. TCRdb keeps only in-frame clones here, not all; method: immunoSEQ multiplex PCR. The sample lists some 140,000 clones; 70% to 80% were seen once. Sequenced material: PBMCs. The receptors derive from a man under 40 in good health and CMV-seronegative.

CDR3 sequence (DNA): TGCGCCAGCTGCCGGGGCGAGGGGACAGGGAATTACGAGCAGTACTTC. Translation gives CASCRGEGTGNYEQYF. J is TRBJ2-7 and V is TRBV5-1; 9 bases match TRBD1. The CDR3 has 16 amino acids. Germline CDR1 SGHRS, CDR2 YFSETQ. V shed 7 bases and J 4 bases; nucleotides not matched to a gene: 15.

Details on this clone: Germline is not matched at one junction end, which may reflect a read error. This chain links TRBV7-9 with TRBJ1-2; D is unclear. The CDR3 is 14 amino acids. CDR1 is SEHNR, CDR2 FQNEAQ, per germline (reference sequence). The DNA of the CDR3 is TGTGCCAGCGGCTTAGAGACAAACTACTATGGCTACACCTTC. It translates to CASGLETNYYGYTF.

The rearrangement joins TRBV29-1 to TRBJ2-1, with 8 nucleotides matching TRBD2. Per germline, CDR1 SQVTM and CDR2 ANQGSEA. V trimming: 1 base; J trimming: 5 bases; junction bases outside the gene matches: 7. This CDR3 contains 15 residues. The CDR3 sequence is CSVEVAGWVNNEQFF. CDR3 DNA: TGCAGCGTTGAAGTAGCGGGATGGGTAAACAATGAGCAGTTCTTC.

This chain connects TRBV7-2 to TRBJ1-2; 7 bases match TRBD1. V trimming: 1 base; J trimming: 4 bases; junction bases outside the gene matches: 3. The CDR3 loop spans 14 amino acids. Germline lookup yields CDR1 SGHTA and CDR2 FQGNSA. The CDR3 loop reads CASSLGDSFYGYTF. Written as DNA, the CDR3 is TGTGCCAGCAGCTTAGGGGACAGCTTCTATGGCTACACCTTC.

This clone was counted a single time. The chain is built from TRBV7-9 and TRBJ1-2; the D is unclear. V was pared by 4 bases and J by 8 bases, with 14 bases between. The CDR3 is 13 amino acids. Germline V gene lookup returns CDR1 SEHNR and CDR2 FQNEAQ (reference sequence). In DNA form, the CDR3 reads TGTGCCAGCAGCTACCCTGACTTGAGGGGCTACACCTTC. Translated, it gives CASSYPDLRGYTF.

This clone was recorded once. The V call is TRBV5-4, the J call TRBJ2-3; the D gene is possibly TRBD2 (6 bases). Trimming removed 0 bases from V and 0 bases from J, with 14 bases in between. Germline CDR1 and CDR2: SGHNT and YYREEE (reference sequence). The CDR3 runs to 17 residues. The CDR3 DNA follows: TGTGCCAGCAGCTTGGCCTCGGCGGGGATTAGCACAGATACGCAGTATTTT. Protein product: CASSLASAGISTDTQYF.